This passage covers 32 T cell receptor beta chains from one sample sequenced in a study of T cell changes during pregnancy in multiple sclerosis. Sequenced by immunoSEQ multiplex PCR; TCRdb stores in-frame clones only, minus some. The table lists 45,000 to 55,000 clones, almost 95% of them singletons. The sequencing used peripheral blood, collected after pregnancy. The receptors derive from a female donor with multiple sclerosis, enrolled in a pregnancy study.

The chain carries TRBV9 and TRBJ1-5; D remains unclear. CDR3 size: 14 residues. In germline, CDR1 is SGDLS, CDR2 YYNGEE. V lost 0 bases, J lost 7 bases, and 11 bases lay in between. The CDR3 nucleotides read TGTGCCAGCAGCGTAGCTGGGAGAGGGCAGCCCCAGCATTTT. It codes for CASSVAGRGQPQHF. The variable domain in full, completed from reference TRBV9 and TRBJ1-5, reads DSGVTQTPKHLITATGQRVTLRCSPRSGDLSVYWYQQSLDQGLQFLIQYYNGEERAKGNILERFSAQQFPDLHSELNLSSLELGDSALYFCASSVAGRGQPQHFGDGTRLSIL.

The CDR3 protein is CAISGGDAHNSPLHF. Written as DNA, the CDR3 is TGTGCCATCAGCGGCGGGGACGCTCATAATTCACCCCTCCACTTT. V gene TRBV10-3 combines with J gene TRBJ1-6, with D possibly matching TRBD1 (5 bases). Germline V gene sequence: CDR1 ENHRY, CDR2 SYGVKD. V gave up 6 bases and J gave up 5 bases, with 14 bases separating them. This CDR3 is built from 15 residues.

J is TRBJ1-2 and V is TRBV21-1; the D call TRBD1 from the table was never checked on the DNA. TRBV21-1 is listed as a pseudogene. The CDR3 has 16 residues. The CDR3 region is CASSNLKGQGGNGYTF. The CDR3 bases are TGTGCCAGCAGCAACCTTAAGGGCCAGGGGGGAAATGGCTACACCTTC.

This chain links TRBV18 with TRBJ2-7; TRBD2 matches 7 bases. CDR3 length: 15 residues. V shed 1 base, J shed 3 bases, and the junction held 6 bases outside the gene matches. CDR1 and CDR2 (germline): KGHSH, LQKENI. The CDR3 region is CASSPLGLADYEQYF. The CDR3 nucleotides read TGTGCCAGCTCACCACTGGGTCTAGCGGACTACGAGCAGTACTTC.

The chain is built from TRBV4-3 and TRBJ1-4; no definite D call. Germline V lookup: CDR1 LGHNA, CDR2 YSLEER. The ends were cut back, 0 bases at V and 8 bases at J, with 16 bases in the middle. The CDR3 is made up of 16 amino acids. CDR3 residues: CASSQDVGGGSEKLFF. In nucleotides, the CDR3 is TGCGCCAGCAGCCAAGATGTCGGAGGTGGCAGCGAAAAACTGTTTTTT.

The chain carries TRBV7-9 and TRBJ2-3; D uncertain. V was shortened by 1 base and J by 5 bases, with 7 bases between the two germline ends. The length of the CDR3 is 13 residues. Germline V lookup: CDR1 SEHNR, CDR2 FQNEAQ (reference sequence). Written as DNA, the CDR3 is TGTGCCAGCAGCTTAGGGCTAGGAGATACGCAGTATTTT. Translated, it gives CASSLGLGDTQYF. Full variable domain (missing parts from reference TRBV7-9 and TRBJ2-3): DTGVSQNPRHKITKRGQNVTFRCDPISEHNRLYWYRQTLGQGPEFLTYFQNEAQLEKSRLLSDRFSAERPKGSFSTLEIQRTEQGDSAMYLCASSLGLGDTQYFGPGTRLTVL.

CDR3 residues: CASSAGPQNIQYF. CDR3 coding DNA: TGTGCCAGCAGCGCGGGACCGCAAAACATTCAGTACTTC. The rearrangement joins TRBV5-5 to TRBJ2-4; D may be TRBD2 (6 bases). Trimming pared 4 bases from V and 5 bases from J, leaving 10 bases between. CDR1 SGHKS and CDR2 YYEKEE come from the germline V gene (reference sequence). The CDR3 is made up of 13 amino acids.

The J gene is TRBJ1-1, the V gene TRBV7-9, with no clear D. The CDR3 loop spans 13 amino acids. The germline V gene has CDR1 SEHNR and CDR2 FQNEAQ (reference sequence). The V end lost 4 bases, the J end lost 7 bases, and 13 bases lay between the germline ends. CDR3 in DNA: TGTGCCAGCAGCTCCCGGGAAAAGGGTGAAGCTTTCTTT. It specifies CASSSREKGEAFF. Together with reference TRBV7-9 and TRBJ1-1, the CDR3 gives the full variable domain: DTGVSQNPRHKITKRGQNVTFRCDPISEHNRLYWYRQTLGQGPEFLTYFQNEAQLEKSRLLSDRFSAERPKGSFSTLEIQRTEQGDSAMYLCASSSREKGEAFFGQGTRLTVV.

The chain employs TRBV13 and TRBJ1-3; 9 bases map to TRBD1. CDR3 length: 16 amino acids. Trimming took 8 bases from V and 1 from J; bases not matched to a gene: 9. Germline V gene data show CDR1 as PRHDT and CDR2 as FYEKMQ (reference sequence). The chain's CDR3 is CASLGTGRGSGNTIYF. The CDR3 DNA sequence: TGTGCCAGCCTTGGGACAGGGCGGGGATCTGGAAACACCATATATTTT. Based on the CDR3 plus reference TRBV13 and TRBJ1-3, the full variable domain is AAGVIQSPRHLIKEKRETATLKCYPIPRHDTVYWYQQGPGQDPQFLISFYEKMQSDKGSIPDRFSAQQFSDYHSELNMSSLELGDSALYFCASLGTGRGSGNTIYFGEGSWLTVV.

The genes are TRBV28 and TRBJ1-5; D is unclear. Per germline, CDR1 MDHEN and CDR2 SYDVKM. Deletions cut 3 bases from V and 5 bases from J, with 11 bases between. The CDR3 runs 14 residues. The CDR3 DNA is TGTGCCAGCAGTTTGTTAACAGCAGATCAGCCCCAGCATTTT. It specifies CASSLLTADQPQHF.

The gene calls are TRBV9 and TRBJ2-1; D may be TRBD2 (6 bases). This CDR3 is built from 15 residues. Germline V gene sequence: CDR1 SGDLS, CDR2 YYNGEE. Trimming cost V 3 bases and J 1 base, with 11 bases left between them. CDR3 loop: CASSGTGRSYNEQFF. For the CDR3, the DNA is TGTGCCAGCAGCGGAACCGGGAGATCCTACAATGAGCAGTTCTTC.

V usage is TRBV7-8 and J usage is TRBJ1-2, with TRBD1 as a possible D gene (5 bases). The length of the CDR3 is 17 residues. The V end was cut by 4 bases, the J end by 0 bases, with 18 bases between. Germline assignment: CDR1 SGHVS and CDR2 FQNEAQ. CDR3 sequence (DNA): TGTGCCAGCAGCTCCCGGGGGGGGAGCGGGACTAACTATGGCTACACCTTC. This encodes CASSSRGGSGTNYGYTF.

This rearrangement joins TRBV12-5 to TRBJ1-3; weak D call: TRBD1 (5 bases). V shed 7 bases and J shed 2 bases, with 15 bases lying between them. The CDR3 covers 15 residues. Germline V gene sequence: CDR1 LGHNT, CDR2 FRNRAP. CDR3 sequence reads: CASASAGITGNTIYF. In DNA, the CDR3 is TGTGCTAGTGCTTCCGCAGGGATCACTGGAAACACCATATATTTT.

The chain employs TRBV9 and TRBJ2-1, with 12 bases matching TRBD2. CDR3 length: 18 residues. Per the germline V gene, CDR1 is SGDLS and CDR2 is YYNGEE. V trimming: 0 bases; J trimming: 9 bases; junction bases outside the gene matches: 13. CDR3 sequence: CASSVGPRASGGGSEQFF. Here the CDR3 DNA reads TGTGCCAGCAGCGTAGGCCCCCGGGCTAGCGGGGGGGGAAGTGAGCAGTTCTTC. Variable domain in full (rest from reference TRBV9 and TRBJ2-1): DSGVTQTPKHLITATGQRVTLRCSPRSGDLSVYWYQQSLDQGLQFLIQYYNGEERAKGNILERFSAQQFPDLHSELNLSSLELGDSALYFCASSVGPRASGGGSEQFFGPGTRLTVL.

The chain couples TRBV4-3 to TRBJ2-7, with 8 bases matching TRBD1. V lost 1 base and J lost 3; bases outside the gene matches: 5. The germline V gene has CDR1 LGHNA and CDR2 YSLEER. The CDR3 is 15 amino acids. CDR3 nucleotides: TGCGCCAGCAGCCAAGGATCAGGGGGCATCTACGAGCAGTACTTC. Protein: CASSQGSGGIYEQYF.

This clone was seen a few times. V gene TRBV4-1 combines with J gene TRBJ2-7; 9 nucleotides match TRBD1. The CDR3 runs 15 residues. Germline V gene lookup returns CDR1 MGHRA and CDR2 YSYEKL. Trimming took 0 bases from V and 6 from J; bases not matched to a gene: 6. CDR3 loop: CASSQETGGIGEQYF. CDR3 DNA: TGCGCCAGCAGCCAAGAGACAGGGGGAATCGGCGAGCAGTACTTC.

DNA for the CDR3: TGTGCCAGCAGTTTATGGTCAGGGGGGCATCAGCCCCAGCATTTT. It encodes CASSLWSGGHQPQHF. The V and J genes are TRBV28 and TRBJ1-5, with 7 bases aligning to TRBD1. This CDR3 comprises 15 residues. Unmatched junction bases numbered 4, after V lost 0 bases and J lost 5 bases. CDR1 and CDR2 (germline): MDHEN, SYDVKM.

The genes are TRBV6-5 and TRBJ1-5; unclear D gene. CDR3 size: 13 residues. The germline V gene has CDR1 MNHEY and CDR2 SVGAGI. With 6 bases removed from V and 4 bases from J, the gap between germline ends came to 10 bases. This CDR3 reads CASSFRRNQPQHF. The CDR3 nucleotides read TGTGCCAGCAGCTTCAGAAGAAATCAGCCCCAGCATTTT.

The CDR3 DNA reads as TGTGCCACGGGGACTAGCGGGGAGAGCTCCTACAATGAGCAGTTCTTC. This encodes CATGTSGESSYNEQFF. The chain joins TRBV10-3 to TRBJ2-1; the match to TRBD2 covers 13 bases. The germline V gene has CDR1 ENHRY and CDR2 SYGVKD. V shed 10 bases and J 0 bases; nucleotides not matched to a gene: 6. The CDR3 spans 16 residues.

The chain uses TRBV7-2 and TRBJ2-7, with 8 bases aligning to TRBD1. Germline V gene sequence: CDR1 SGHTA, CDR2 FQGNSA. CDR3 length equals 15 residues. The V gene end was trimmed by 3 bases and the J gene end by 0 bases; junction bases not matched to a gene: 4. The CDR3 protein is CASSFTGGSSYEQYF. The CDR3 DNA is TGTGCCAGCAGCTTCACAGGGGGGAGCTCCTACGAGCAGTACTTC.

The chain is built from TRBV29-1 and TRBJ2-5; 9 bases agree with TRBD2. This CDR3 spans 16 amino acids. Per the germline V gene, CDR1 is SQVTM and CDR2 is ANQGSEA. With 6 bases clipped from V and 5 bases from J, the junction kept 16 bases outside the gene matches. Here the CDR3 DNA reads TGCAGCGTCACTAGGGGAGCGGGGGGCCAATGGGAGACCCAGTACTTC. This codes for CSVTRGAGGQWETQYF.

The genes are TRBV7-3 and TRBJ2-2; 7 bases are shared with TRBD2. CDR3 length: 14 residues. The V segment lost 4 bases and the J segment 2 bases; nucleotides outside the gene matches: 1. Germline values: CDR1 SGHTA, CDR2 FQGTGA. CDR3 DNA sequence: TGTGCCAGCAGCTCTAGCGGAAACACCGGGGAGCTGTTTTTT. Translation gives CASSSSGNTGELFF.

J is TRBJ1-1 and V is TRBV14; 7 bases align to TRBD1. Germline CDR1 reads SGHDN; CDR2 reads FVKESK. With V trimmed by 3 bases and J by 0 bases, 1 base remained unmatched. This CDR3 is 14 amino acids long. CDR3 loop: CASSQGQMNTEAFF. The CDR3 DNA reads as TGTGCCAGCAGCCAGGGACAGATGAACACTGAAGCTTTCTTT.

This chain joins TRBV10-3 and TRBJ2-7, with 8 bases fitting TRBD1. The CDR3 has 12 amino acids. The V gene end was trimmed by 11 bases and the J gene end by 3 bases; junction bases not matched to a gene: 6. Germline CDR1 is ENHRY and CDR2 is SYGVKD. Written as DNA, the CDR3 is TGTGCCGCCTCGACAGGGGACTACGAGCAGTACTTC. It encodes CAASTGDYEQYF.

This chain uses TRBV6-1 with TRBJ2-7; 7 nucleotides match TRBD2. The V gene's germline CDR1 is MNHNS and CDR2 SASEGT. The CDR3 has 12 residues. Trimming removed 7 bases from V and 2 bases from J; junction bases left unmatched: 2. DNA for the CDR3: TGTGCCAGCACGGGGGGAGCCTACGAGCAGTACTTC. Translating gives CASTGGAYEQYF.

The chain employs TRBV6-5 and TRBJ2-7; the match to TRBD2 covers 10 bases. CDR3 size: 15 residues. Germline V gene sequence: CDR1 MNHEY, CDR2 SVGAGI. Trimming cost V 6 bases and J 2 bases; bases outside gene matches: 7. The CDR3 sequence: CASSQSSGGPYEQYF. The CDR3 DNA follows: TGTGCCAGCAGCCAATCTAGCGGGGGCCCCTACGAGCAGTACTTC.

The chain uses TRBV29-1 and TRBJ2-7; 9 positions match TRBD1. The CDR3 is 16 residues long. Germline CDR1 reads SQVTM; CDR2 reads ANQGSEA. Trimming cost V 6 bases and J 7 bases; bases outside gene matches: 19. CDR3 residues: CSVAKRGGQGGSEQYF. DNA of the CDR3: TGCAGCGTAGCTAAAAGGGGGGGACAGGGCGGGTCAGAGCAGTACTTC.

This clone appeared once. This chain uses TRBV6-6 with TRBJ2-3, with D perhaps TRBD2 (6 bases). This CDR3 region has 16 residues. V was clipped by 7 bases and J by 2 bases, with 19 bases between them. Germline V gives CDR1 MNHNY, CDR2 SVGAGI (reference sequence). CDR3 in amino acids: CASNHGRGWDTDTQYF. CDR3 bases: TGTGCCAGCAACCACGGGCGGGGCTGGGACACAGATACGCAGTATTTT.

The J gene is TRBJ2-5, the V gene TRBV18; tentative D call: TRBD1 (5 bases). Germline CDR1 and CDR2: KGHSH and LQKENI. The V gene lost 3 bases and the J gene lost 1 base, with 15 bases spanning the gap. CDR3 length: 16 amino acids. The CDR3 DNA is TGTGCCAGCTCACCTCTGTCCACAGGCCCCCAAGAGACCCAGTACTTC. Translated: CASSPLSTGPQETQYF.

The genes are TRBV9 and TRBJ2-6; 9 nucleotides line up with TRBD1. CDR3 length equals 17 residues. The V gene's germline CDR1 is SGDLS and CDR2 YYNGEE. V was pared by 4 bases and J by 0 bases, with 5 bases of the junction left unmatched. This CDR3 reads CASSRTGAASGANVLTF. The CDR3 DNA sequence: TGTGCCAGCAGCAGGACAGGGGCTGCCTCTGGGGCCAACGTCCTGACTTTC.

The chain combines TRBV6-5 with TRBJ1-1; TRBD1 matches 7 bases. V was clipped by 6 bases and J by 1 base; unmatched bases: 5. CDR1 is MNHEY, CDR2 SVGAGI, per germline. The CDR3 runs to 14 residues. The CDR3 DNA reads TGTGCCAGCAGCCGACAGGGTTGGAACACTGAAGCTTTCTTT. Protein product: CASSRQGWNTEAFF.

This chain joins TRBV4-2 and TRBJ1-1; a weak D match, TRBD1 (6 bases). With 1 base removed from V and 1 base from J, the gap between germline ends came to 10 bases. The CDR3 is made up of 15 amino acids. Germline assignment: CDR1 LGHNA and CDR2 YNFKEQ. CDR3 sequence reads: CASSQGTGQNTEAFF. CDR3 bases: TGTGCCAGCAGCCAAGGGACGGGACAGAACACTGAAGCTTTCTTT.